These 4 T cell receptor beta chains came from one sample sequenced in a study of cytomegalovirus exposure and HLA in healthy donors. The study ran its PCR with 60 Vbeta and 13 Jbeta primers. The data were produced by immunoSEQ multiplex PCR, yet TCRdb's version contains in-frame clones alone and is incomplete. The sample lists about 150,000 clones, around 65% occurring once. Source material: PBMCs. These receptors came from a male donor in good health and CMV-seronegative.

The rearrangement joins TRBV5-6 to TRBJ1-6; maybe TRBD1 (5 bases). Trimming removed 0 bases at V and 4 bases at J, with 11 bases between. This CDR3 comprises 16 residues. CDR1 is SGHDT, CDR2 YYEEEE, per germline. The CDR3 bases are TGTGCCAGCAGCTTGGCTTTCAACAGGTATAATTCACCCCTCCACTTT. It encodes CASSLAFNRYNSPLHF.

This rearrangement joins TRBV7-2 to TRBJ2-7; TRBD2 aligns across 9 bases. After removal of 4 bases from V and 4 bases from J, the junction contained 5 bases not matched to a gene. The germline CDR1 and CDR2 sequences are SGHTA and FQGNSA. The CDR3 totals 14 residues. The CDR3 region has the DNA TGTGCCAGCAGCTGGACTAGCGATGGGTACGAGCAGTACTTC. Protein product: CASSWTSDGYEQYF. The variable domain in full, completed from reference TRBV7-2 and TRBJ2-7, reads GAGVSQSPSNKVTEKGKDVELRCDPISGHTALYWYRQSLGQGLEFLIYFQGNSAPDKSGLPSDRFSAERTGGSVSTLTIQRTQQEDSAVYLCASSWTSDGYEQYFGPGTRLTVT.

CDR3 in amino acids: CASSPSGEHYPAETQYF. CDR3 DNA: TGTGCCAGCAGCCCGTCCGGGGAGCACTACCCGGCGGAGACCCAGTACTTC. The V gene is TRBV21-1, the J gene TRBJ2-5; the table's D call, TRBD2, has no DNA check behind it. TRBV21-1 is designated a pseudogene. This CDR3 contains 17 residues.

The rearrangement links TRBV18 to TRBJ1-4, with D hard to call. CDR1 and CDR2 (germline): KGHSH, LQKENI. Trimming left V 0 bases short and J 5 bases short, with 7 bases between. The CDR3 extends over 14 amino acids. CDR3 in DNA: TGTGCCAGCTCACCACCGACTGAGAATGAAAAACTGTTTTTT. Protein: CASSPPTENEKLFF.